What follows is one T cell receptor (beta chain) and its context. The sample comes from a study of blood T cell repertoires in COVID-19. Study-level information: Acute and convalescent COVID-19 specimens originated in the United States, Italy and Spain. In each case, the material was cDNA or gDNA derived from T cells, B-cell-depleted T cells, or PBMCs.

How the authors handled the data: How many nucleated cells were present was estimated from reference gene primer amplification. Here immunoSEQ multiplex PCR was the method, and the copy in TCRdb shows in-frame clones only, minus some. The DNA was the basis for D and trimming; V, J and clone size are from that table. Found here are roughly 99,000 clones, 60% to 85% of them singletons; the top ten hold roughly 4%. This CDR3 is 13 amino acids long. CDR1 is MNHNY and CDR2 is SVGAGI in the germline V gene (reference sequence). V shed 2 bases and J 11 bases; nucleotides not matched to a gene: 5. This sequence originates from an older man with acute or convalescent COVID-19. The chain recombines TRBV6-6 with TRBJ1-1, with 10 bases that match TRBD1. Material: peripheral blood. The CDR3 protein is CASSYKGQGWAFF. CDR3 DNA sequence: TGTGCCAGCAGTTACAAGGGACAGGGGTGGGCTTTCTTT.